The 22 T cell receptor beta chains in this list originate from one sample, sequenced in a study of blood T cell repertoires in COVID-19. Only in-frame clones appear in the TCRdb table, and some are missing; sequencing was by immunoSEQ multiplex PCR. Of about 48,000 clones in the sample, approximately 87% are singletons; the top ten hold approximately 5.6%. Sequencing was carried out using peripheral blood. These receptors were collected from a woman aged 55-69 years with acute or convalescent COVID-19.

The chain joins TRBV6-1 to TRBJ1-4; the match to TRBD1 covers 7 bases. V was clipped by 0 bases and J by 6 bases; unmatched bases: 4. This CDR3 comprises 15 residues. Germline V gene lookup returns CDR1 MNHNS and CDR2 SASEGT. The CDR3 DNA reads TGTGCCAGCAGTGAAGCAAACAGGGGACATGAAAAACTGTTTTTT. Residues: CASSEANRGHEKLFF.

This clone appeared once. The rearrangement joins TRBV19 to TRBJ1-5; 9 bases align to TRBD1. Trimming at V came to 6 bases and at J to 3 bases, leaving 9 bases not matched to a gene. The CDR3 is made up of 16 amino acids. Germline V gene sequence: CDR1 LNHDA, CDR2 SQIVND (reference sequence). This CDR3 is CASRSGQGRDNQPQHF. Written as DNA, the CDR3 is TGTGCCAGTAGGAGCGGACAGGGGAGGGACAATCAGCCCCAGCATTTT.

CDR3 nucleotide sequence: TGTGCCAGCGGGATAGCGGGGCAAGAGACCCAGTACTTC. It codes for CASGIAGQETQYF. This chain joins TRBV7-2 and TRBJ2-5; 8 bases are a match to TRBD2. From germline, CDR1 is SGHTA and CDR2 FQGNSA. This CDR3 contains 13 residues. Losses at the gene ends were 8 bases for V and 2 bases for J; bases not matched to a gene: 4.

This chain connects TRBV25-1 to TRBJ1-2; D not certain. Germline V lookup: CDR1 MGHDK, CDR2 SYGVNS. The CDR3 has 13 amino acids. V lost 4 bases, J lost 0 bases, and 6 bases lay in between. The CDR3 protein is CASSVTANYGYTF. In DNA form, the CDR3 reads TGTGCCAGCAGTGTCACAGCTAACTATGGCTACACCTTC.

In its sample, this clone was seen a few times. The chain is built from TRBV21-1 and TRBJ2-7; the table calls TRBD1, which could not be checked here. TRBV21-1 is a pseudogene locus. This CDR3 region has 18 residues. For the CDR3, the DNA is TGTGCCAGCAGCAAAAGCCCAATTACCGGACAGGTTAACTACGAGCAGTACTTC. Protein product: CASSKSPITGQVNYEQYF.

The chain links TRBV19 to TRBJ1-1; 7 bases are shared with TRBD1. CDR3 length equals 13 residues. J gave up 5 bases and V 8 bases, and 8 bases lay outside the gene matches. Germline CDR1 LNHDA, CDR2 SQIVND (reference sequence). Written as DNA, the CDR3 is TGTGCCAGTTCTACAGGGGCTCAGACTGAAGCTTTCTTT. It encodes CASSTGAQTEAFF.

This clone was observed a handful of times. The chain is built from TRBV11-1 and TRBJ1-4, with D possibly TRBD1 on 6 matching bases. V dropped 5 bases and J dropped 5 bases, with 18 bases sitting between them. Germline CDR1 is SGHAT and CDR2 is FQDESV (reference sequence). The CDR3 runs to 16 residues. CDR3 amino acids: CASSPSRTAQNEKLFF. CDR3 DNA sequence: TGTGCCAGCAGCCCGTCACGGACAGCTCAAAATGAAAAACTGTTTTTT.

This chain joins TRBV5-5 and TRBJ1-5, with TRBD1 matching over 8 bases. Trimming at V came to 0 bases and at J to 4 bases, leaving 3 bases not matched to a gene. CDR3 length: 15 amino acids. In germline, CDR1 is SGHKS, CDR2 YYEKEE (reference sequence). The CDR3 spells CASSLAQGGNQPQHF. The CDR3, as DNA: TGTGCCAGCAGCTTGGCACAGGGGGGGAATCAGCCCCAGCATTTT.

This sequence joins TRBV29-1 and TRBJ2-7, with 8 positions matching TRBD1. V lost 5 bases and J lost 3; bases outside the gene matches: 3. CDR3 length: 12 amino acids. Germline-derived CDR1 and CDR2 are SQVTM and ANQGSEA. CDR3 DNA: TGCAGCGTTAATACAGGGGGCTACGAGCAGTACTTC. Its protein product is CSVNTGGYEQYF.

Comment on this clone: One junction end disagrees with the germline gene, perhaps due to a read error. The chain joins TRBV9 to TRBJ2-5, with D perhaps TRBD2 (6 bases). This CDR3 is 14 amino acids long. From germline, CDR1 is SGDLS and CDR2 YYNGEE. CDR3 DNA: TGTGCCGGCAGCGTAGCAGGAGGGCAAGAGACCCAGTACTTC. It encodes CAGSVAGGQETQYF.

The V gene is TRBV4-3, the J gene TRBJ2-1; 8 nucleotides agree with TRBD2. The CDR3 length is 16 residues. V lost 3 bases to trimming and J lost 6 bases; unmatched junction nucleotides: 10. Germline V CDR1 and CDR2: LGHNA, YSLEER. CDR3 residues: CASSQAPGTSANEQFF. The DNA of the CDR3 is TGCGCCAGCAGCCAGGCTCCCGGGACTAGTGCCAATGAGCAGTTCTTC.

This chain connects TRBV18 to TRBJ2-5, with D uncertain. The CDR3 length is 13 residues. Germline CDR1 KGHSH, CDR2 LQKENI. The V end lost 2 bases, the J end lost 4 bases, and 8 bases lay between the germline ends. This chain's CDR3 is CASSPNFGETQYF. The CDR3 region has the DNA TGTGCCAGCTCACCAAATTTCGGAGAGACCCAGTACTTC.

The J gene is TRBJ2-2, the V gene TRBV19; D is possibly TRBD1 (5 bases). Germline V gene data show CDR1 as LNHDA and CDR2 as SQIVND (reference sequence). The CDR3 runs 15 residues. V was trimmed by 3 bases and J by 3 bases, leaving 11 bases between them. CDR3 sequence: CASSIALGDTGELFF. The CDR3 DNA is TGTGCCAGTAGTATTGCCTTAGGGGACACCGGGGAGCTGTTTTTT. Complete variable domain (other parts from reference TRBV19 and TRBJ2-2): DGGITQSPKYLFRKEGQNVTLSCEQNLNHDAMYWYRQDPGQGLRLIYYSQIVNDFQKGDIAEGYSVSREKKESFPLTVTSAQKNPTAFYLCASSIALGDTGELFFGEGSRLTVL.

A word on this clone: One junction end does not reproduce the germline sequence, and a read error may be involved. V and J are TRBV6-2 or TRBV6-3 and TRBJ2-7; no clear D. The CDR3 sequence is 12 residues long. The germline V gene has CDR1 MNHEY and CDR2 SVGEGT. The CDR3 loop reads CASSRDSHEQYF. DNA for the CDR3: TGTGCCAGCAGCCGCGACTCCCACGAGCAGTACTTC.

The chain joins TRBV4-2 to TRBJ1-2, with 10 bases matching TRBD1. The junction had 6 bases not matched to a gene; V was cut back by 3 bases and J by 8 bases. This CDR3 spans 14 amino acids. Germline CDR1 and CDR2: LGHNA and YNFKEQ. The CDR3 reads CASSQTGGAGGYTF. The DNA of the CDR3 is TGTGCCAGCAGCCAGACAGGGGGCGCGGGGGGCTACACCTTC.

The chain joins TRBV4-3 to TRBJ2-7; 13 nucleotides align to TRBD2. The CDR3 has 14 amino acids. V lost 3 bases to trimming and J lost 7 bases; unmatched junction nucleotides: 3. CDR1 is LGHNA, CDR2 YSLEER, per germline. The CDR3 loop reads CASSQTSGRHEQYF. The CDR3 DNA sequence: TGCGCCAGCAGCCAGACTAGCGGGAGGCATGAGCAGTACTTC.

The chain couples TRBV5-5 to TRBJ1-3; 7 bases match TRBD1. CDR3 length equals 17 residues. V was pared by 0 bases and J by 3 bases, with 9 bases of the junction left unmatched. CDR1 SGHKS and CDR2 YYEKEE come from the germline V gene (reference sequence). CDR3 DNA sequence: TGTGCCAGCAGCTTGGTCCCGCGACAGGGTGGTGGAAACACCATATATTTT. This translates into CASSLVPRQGGGNTIYF.

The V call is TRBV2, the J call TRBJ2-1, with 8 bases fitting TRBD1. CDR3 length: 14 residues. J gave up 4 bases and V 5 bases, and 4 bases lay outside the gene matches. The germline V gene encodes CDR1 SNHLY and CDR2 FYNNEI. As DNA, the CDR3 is TGTGCCAGCAGTTATACAGGGGGGTACAATGAGCAGTTCTTC. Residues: CASSYTGGYNEQFF.

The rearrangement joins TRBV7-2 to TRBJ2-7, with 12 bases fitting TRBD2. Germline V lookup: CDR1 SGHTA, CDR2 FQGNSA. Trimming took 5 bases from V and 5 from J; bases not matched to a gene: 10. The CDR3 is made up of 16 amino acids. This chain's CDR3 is CASSPRLAGAVDEQYF. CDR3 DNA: TGTGCCAGCAGCCCTAGACTAGCGGGAGCTGTGGACGAGCAGTACTTC.

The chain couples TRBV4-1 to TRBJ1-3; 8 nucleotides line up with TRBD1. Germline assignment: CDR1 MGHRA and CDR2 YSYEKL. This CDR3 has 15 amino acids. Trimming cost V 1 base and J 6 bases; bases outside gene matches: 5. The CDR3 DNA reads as TGCGCCAGCAGCCAAGTGGACAGGGAAACAAACACCATATATTTT. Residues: CASSQVDRETNTIYF.

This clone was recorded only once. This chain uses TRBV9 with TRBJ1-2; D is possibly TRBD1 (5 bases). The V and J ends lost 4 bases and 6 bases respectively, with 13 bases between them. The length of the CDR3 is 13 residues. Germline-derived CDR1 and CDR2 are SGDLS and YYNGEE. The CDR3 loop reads CASSTRGADGYTF. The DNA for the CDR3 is TGTGCCAGCAGCACCCGTGGGGCGGATGGCTACACCTTC.

The CDR3 protein is CANGRLAGVKGNEQFF. The CDR3 coding sequence is TGTGCCAACGGACGACTAGCGGGGGTCAAAGGGAATGAGCAGTTCTTC. The V and J genes are TRBV9 and TRBJ2-1; the match to TRBD2 covers 12 bases. The germline V gene encodes CDR1 SGDLS and CDR2 YYNGEE. Losses at the gene ends were 9 bases for V and 7 bases for J; bases not matched to a gene: 14. The CDR3 loop spans 16 amino acids.